This T cell receptor (beta chain) is drawn from a study of blood T cell repertoires in COVID-19. The germline V gene encodes CDR1 SGHTA and CDR2 FQGNSA. Trimming pared 11 bases from V and 6 bases from J, leaving 13 bases between. The CDR3 sequence is 12 residues long. Authors' processing steps: Estimates of nucleated cell counts were drawn from the amplification of reference gene primers. Produced via immunoSEQ multiplex PCR; TCRdb's table is partial and in-frame only. The DNA was the basis for D and trimming; V, J and clone size are from that table. The table has 110,000 or so clones, 60% to 85% seen once. The sample holds a few counts of this clone.

The chain joins TRBV7-2 to TRBJ2-2; D gene uncertain. The receptor's source is a human donor in a cohort sampled during active or convalescent COVID-19. The material sequenced was peripheral blood. CDR3 residues: CASRQVAGELFF. In DNA form, the CDR3 reads TGTGCCTCCCGTCAGGTAGCCGGGGAGCTGTTTTTT.